The 28 T cell receptor beta chains reported below all come from one sample, sequenced in a study of blood T cells in healthy people across ages. A second roughly 7 to 11 cycle PCR used barcoded and J-beta primers. Each CDR3 protein gets one entry after TCRdb re-called the 5' RACE reads with MiXCR. The table shows around 1,500,000 distinct CDR3 sequences, with about 30% occurring only once. What was sequenced was blood. Source of these receptors: a young woman in good health.

This clonotype was detected a few times. This sequence joins TRBV20-1 and TRBJ2-3, with 12 bases lining up with TRBD2. Germline V gene sequence: CDR1 DFQATT, CDR2 SNEGSKA (reference sequence). J was trimmed by 5 bases and V by 1 base; bases with no gene match: 4. This CDR3 has 15 residues. For the CDR3, the DNA is TGCAGTGCTAGAGGGACTAGCGGGACTCAAGATACGCAGTATTTT. This encodes CSARGTSGTQDTQYF.

As regards this clonotype: Relative to the germline gene, one junction end is altered; a read error may explain this. The J gene is TRBJ2-3, the V gene TRBV29-1; D ambiguous. The CDR3 sequence is 18 residues long. Germline V CDR1 and CDR2: SQVTM, ANQGSEA. The DNA for the CDR3 is TGCAGCGCTGAAGGGTCGAGGCCTGATCTGGGTTGGGCAGATACGCAGTATTTT. Its translation is CSAEGSRPDLGWADTQYF.

This clonotype was recorded many times. The rearrangement joins TRBV2 to TRBJ2-5, with D maybe TRBD1 (5 bases). The length of the CDR3 is 13 residues. Per the germline V gene, CDR1 is SNHLY and CDR2 is FYNNEI. V dropped 6 bases and J dropped 5 bases, with 13 bases sitting between them. The CDR3 loop is CASSVKGVETQYF. The CDR3 nucleotides are TGTGCCAGCAGCGTAAAAGGGGTTGAGACCCAGTACTTC.

This clonotype showed up many times. The V and J genes are TRBV7-2 and TRBJ2-3, with TRBD2 identical over 7 bases. Losses at the gene ends were 5 bases for V and 0 bases for J; bases not matched to a gene: 17. Germline CDR1 is SGHTA and CDR2 is FQGNSA. CDR3 length: 19 amino acids. For the CDR3, the DNA is TGTGCCAGCAGCACTAGCGAGAACCCCTTCCTTATTAGCACAGATACGCAGTATTTT. It translates to CASSTSENPFLISTDTQYF.

Concerning this clonotype: Likely a read error: the CDR3 ends without its conserved phenylalanine or tryptophan. The rearrangement joins TRBV24-1 to TRBJ2-3; D is undetermined. Germline CDR1 reads KGHDR; CDR2 reads SFDVKD. The ends were cut back, 5 bases at V and 4 bases at J, with 6 bases in the middle. This CDR3 is 12 amino acids long. CDR3 sequence (DNA): TGTGCCACCAGTGGATACTCAGATACGCAGTATTTG. It translates to CATSGYSDTQYL.

The chain couples TRBV9 to TRBJ2-2, with D perhaps TRBD1 (6 bases). There are 16 residues in the CDR3. CDR1 is SGDLS, CDR2 YYNGEE, per germline. Deletions cut 4 bases from V and 2 bases from J, with 15 bases between. CDR3 region: CASSTRGQLNTGELFF. Written as DNA, the CDR3 is TGTGCCAGCAGCACCCGAGGACAGTTAAACACCGGGGAGCTGTTTTTT.

The chain carries TRBV20-1 and TRBJ2-3; 8 bases line up with TRBD2. V was pared by 6 bases and J by 3 bases, with 8 bases of the junction left unmatched. This CDR3 has 14 amino acids. Germline V gives CDR1 DFQATT, CDR2 SNEGSKA (reference sequence). The CDR3 sequence is CSAMAGGRTDTQYF. The CDR3 nucleotides read TGCAGTGCCATGGCGGGGGGCCGGACAGATACGCAGTATTTT.

This chain connects TRBV12-3 or TRBV12-4 to TRBJ2-7; 8 nucleotides match TRBD1. CDR3 length: 18 amino acids. V gave up 9 bases and J gave up 0 bases; unmatched junction bases: 19. Here the CDR3 DNA reads TGTGCCAGTAGACAGGGGCCCTGGGGCAAGGGGAGCTCCTACGAGCAGTACTTC. Residues: CASRQGPWGKGSSYEQYF.

This clonotype has ten or more counts. The genes are TRBV12-5 and TRBJ2-1, with TRBD2 matching over 7 bases. The germline V gene has CDR1 LGHNT and CDR2 FRNRAP. The CDR3 contains 14 residues. Trimming took 4 bases from V and 8 from J; bases not matched to a gene: 8. CDR3 coding DNA: TGTGCTAGTGGTTCCCCCGGACTAGTAGATGAGCAGTTCTTC. It specifies CASGSPGLVDEQFF.

The table lists this clonotype with many counts. This chain connects TRBV2 to TRBJ2-1; 11 nucleotides match TRBD2. Trimming removed 4 bases from V and 2 bases from J; junction bases left unmatched: 1. This CDR3 region has 15 residues. Germline V gene data show CDR1 as SNHLY and CDR2 as FYNNEI. CDR3 nucleotide sequence: TGTGCCAGCAGTGGGGGACTAGCGGCCTACAATGAGCAGTTCTTC. Protein: CASSGGLAAYNEQFF.

This clonotype was detected a few times. The chain uses TRBV5-1 and TRBJ2-7; TRBD1 matches 8 bases. Germline V lookup: CDR1 SGHRS, CDR2 YFSETQ. V gave up 4 bases and J gave up 5 bases; unmatched junction bases: 14. This CDR3 comprises 16 residues. The CDR3 sequence: CASSPWSVTGDNEQYF. Written as DNA, the CDR3 is TGCGCCAGCAGCCCTTGGTCCGTGACAGGGGATAACGAGCAGTACTTC.

This clonotype was counted ten times or more. The CDR3 DNA sequence: TGTGCCATCAGTGAATGGGGGGAAGATGGCTACACCTTC. Translating it yields CAISEWGEDGYTF. The chain has TRBV10-3 and TRBJ1-2; D may be TRBD1 (5 bases). V was shortened by 3 bases and J by 6 bases, with 11 bases between the two germline ends. The CDR3 length is 13 residues. The germline CDR1 and CDR2 sequences are ENHRY and SYGVKD.

In its sample, this clonotype was seen a few times. The chain links TRBV7-9 to TRBJ2-5, with 8 bases aligning to TRBD2. The ends lost 3 bases at V and 4 bases at J; junction bases unmatched: 4. The CDR3 consists of 14 residues. Germline V gives CDR1 SEHNR, CDR2 FQNEAQ (reference sequence). The DNA of the CDR3 is TGTGCCAGCAGCTTTTCAGCGGGAGTAGAGACCCAGTACTTC. Protein product: CASSFSAGVETQYF.

The rearrangement links TRBV15 to TRBJ2-7; D could derive from TRBD1 or TRBD2 (6 bases each). This CDR3 spans 15 amino acids. V was cut by 3 bases and J by 3 bases, with 15 bases left in between. Germline-derived CDR1 and CDR2 are LNHNV and YYDKDF (reference sequence). The CDR3 sequence: CATSRGGPTGYEQYF. CDR3 nucleotides: TGTGCCACCAGCAGGGGGGGACCGACAGGCTACGAGCAGTACTTC. Full variable domain (remainder filled in from reference TRBV15 and TRBJ2-7): DAMVIQNPRYQVTQFGKPVTLSCSQTLNHNVMYWYQQKSSQAPKLLFHYYDKDFNNEADTPDNFQSRRPNTSFCFLDIRSPGLGDTAMYLCATSRGGPTGYEQYFGPGTRLTVT.

This clonotype was seen only a few times. The chain employs TRBV7-9 and TRBJ2-7; D is unresolved. Germline assignment: CDR1 SEHNR and CDR2 FQNEAQ (reference sequence). V dropped 5 bases and J dropped 0 bases, with 8 bases sitting between them. The CDR3 extends over 13 amino acids. CDR3 protein: CASSPPVSYEQYF. DNA of the CDR3: TGTGCCAGCAGCCCACCAGTCTCCTACGAGCAGTACTTC.

This clonotype was observed a single time. The chain has TRBV6-1 and TRBJ2-1; D possibly matches TRBD1 or TRBD2 (6 bases each). Germline CDR1 is MNHNS and CDR2 is SASEGT. The CDR3 runs 14 residues. The germline V and J ends were trimmed by 3 bases and 13 bases, with 19 bases remaining between them. In DNA form, the CDR3 reads TGTGCCAGCAGTGACAGGGGACTGACAGAGACCCAGTTCTTC. It yields the protein CASSDRGLTETQFF.

This clonotype appeared a few times. The chain is built from TRBV7-2 and TRBJ2-2; 10 bases line up with TRBD2. The CDR3 runs 17 residues. The trim removed 3 bases at V and 5 bases at J, leaving 9 bases unmatched. Germline V gene lookup returns CDR1 SGHTA and CDR2 FQGNSA. Here the CDR3 reads CASSLRLAGVSTGELFF. The CDR3 DNA follows: TGTGCCAGCAGCTTGAGGCTAGCGGGAGTTTCGACCGGGGAGCTGTTTTTT.

This chain joins TRBV7-9 and TRBJ2-1, with D perhaps matching TRBD1 (5 bases). The CDR3 is 13 amino acids. V dropped 1 base and J dropped 13 bases, with 14 bases sitting between them. The germline V gene encodes CDR1 SEHNR and CDR2 FQNEAQ (reference sequence). The CDR3 here is CASSLEQEEAQFF. CDR3 bases: TGTGCCAGCAGCTTAGAACAGGAAGAGGCCCAGTTCTTC.

This clonotype was counted at least ten times. This chain joins TRBV12-3 or TRBV12-4 and TRBJ2-5; TRBD2 might be the D (7 bases). The CDR3 covers 16 residues. With 7 bases removed from V and 1 base from J, the gap between germline ends came to 19 bases. This CDR3 reads CASMPRGGFRQETQYF. The CDR3 DNA reads as TGTGCCAGCATGCCAAGGGGGGGGTTTCGCCAAGAGACCCAGTACTTC.

This clonotype has a count of ten or more. One junction end does not reproduce the germline sequence, and a read error may be involved. This rearrangement joins TRBV4-3 to TRBJ2-7; D perhaps matches TRBD1 (6 bases). The length of the CDR3 is 15 residues. Germline V gives CDR1 LGHNA, CDR2 YSLEER. CDR3 in DNA: TGCGCCAACAGCCAAGATAGGACAGATTACTACGAGCAGTACTTC. Residues: CANSQDRTDYYEQYF.

In this sample, this clonotype turned up many times. V is TRBV29-1 and J is TRBJ2-1, with a tentative D call TRBD2 (6 bases). Germline CDR1 and CDR2: SQVTM and ANQGSEA. The V end lost 4 bases, the J end lost 6 bases, and 7 bases lay between the germline ends. This CDR3 has 11 residues. The CDR3 protein is CSVVGSNEQFF. CDR3 DNA sequence: TGCAGCGTTGTCGGGAGCAATGAGCAGTTCTTC.

This clonotype was seen ten or more times. The rearrangement uses TRBV10-3 and TRBJ2-1; D remains unclear. The CDR3 has 15 amino acids. Germline V gene sequence: CDR1 ENHRY, CDR2 SYGVKD. Trimming left V 7 bases short and J 5 bases short, with 18 bases between. This chain's CDR3 is CAITDQKNLDNEQFF. In nucleotides, the CDR3 is TGTGCCATCACCGATCAGAAAAATCTCGACAATGAGCAGTTCTTC.

The rearrangement uses TRBV5-1 and TRBJ2-7; no clear D. Trimming shortened V by 5 bases and J by 0 bases, and 3 bases separated the two germline ends. This CDR3 contains 11 residues. CDR1 and CDR2 (germline): SGHRS, YFSETQ. For the CDR3, the DNA is TGCGCCAGCAGGCCCTCCTACGAGCAGTACTTC. Protein: CASRPSYEQYF.

The rearrangement links TRBV15 to TRBJ2-5, with D perhaps matching TRBD2 (6 bases). Trimming removed 1 base at V and 5 bases at J, with 20 bases between. The germline gives CDR1 LNHNV, CDR2 YYDKDF (reference sequence). This CDR3 spans 17 amino acids. CDR3 residues: CATSRGGGTPLTETQYF. The CDR3 bases are TGTGCCACCAGCAGAGGGGGCGGGACGCCTCTAACGGAGACCCAGTACTTC.

The gene calls are TRBV5-1 and TRBJ2-5, with D possibly matching TRBD2 (5 bases). Germline assignment: CDR1 SGHRS and CDR2 YFSETQ. Trimming left V 3 bases short and J 1 base short, with 10 bases between. This CDR3 is built from 14 residues. DNA for the CDR3: TGCGCCAGCAGCTGGAGAGCGGCCCAAGAGACCCAGTACTTC. It encodes CASSWRAAQETQYF.

In this sample, this clonotype turned up a few times. The chain employs TRBV18 and TRBJ2-7; the D is unclear. V was cut by 0 bases and J by 2 bases, with 5 bases left in between. Germline CDR1 reads KGHSH; CDR2 reads LQKENI. The CDR3 loop spans 13 amino acids. DNA of the CDR3: TGTGCCAGCTCACCACCGGAGACCTACGAGCAGTACTTC. Translated: CASSPPETYEQYF.

The sample holds many counts of this clonotype. The V gene is TRBV5-1, the J gene TRBJ2-7; TRBD1 aligns across 11 bases. The germline CDR1 and CDR2 sequences are SGHRS and YFSETQ. The CDR3 sequence is 15 residues long. Trimming removed 7 bases from V and 3 bases from J; junction bases left unmatched: 9. This CDR3 is CASRAPGTGGYEQYF. The CDR3 nucleotides are TGCGCCAGCCGAGCCCCTGGGACAGGGGGCTACGAGCAGTACTTC.

The chain is built from TRBV12-3 or TRBV12-4 and TRBJ2-1; D call uncertain. The V end lost 2 bases, the J end lost 12 bases, and 8 bases lay between the germline ends. The length of the CDR3 is 11 residues. The CDR3 DNA reads as TGTGCCAGCAGTTTAAAGGGTTGGCAGTTCTTC. Its translation: CASSLKGWQFF.